The entry below describes one TCR beta chain. Its antigen remains unidentified. Isolated RNA was reverse transcribed into cDNA used as the sequencing template. Generated by immunoSEQ multiplex PCR, the TCRdb table keeps only in-frame clones and is missing some. Of about 200,000 clones listed, roughly 66% are singletons. The source of the sample is a study of CD8+ T cells in alopecia areata. Study-wide results and caveats: Among the top 100, expanded CD8+ clones were significantly decreased by tofacitinib, as was scalp clonality. In scalp samples, resident alphabeta T cells of normal skin are also sequenced.

This sample's treatment: oral pan-JAK inhibitor, 5-10 mg twice daily. V was clipped by 7 bases and J by 11 bases; unmatched bases: 6. The CDR3 runs 13 residues. CDR1 and CDR2 from the germline V gene are MNHEY and SVGAGI. The source was CD4+ T cells sorted from blood, collected at week 24, from a patient treated with tofacitinib. This TCR was recovered from a human donor with alopecia areata. The J gene is TRBJ2-2, the V gene TRBV6-5; 11 bases are a match to TRBD1. CDR3 in DNA: TGTGCCAGCATGGGGACAGGGGGGAATGAGCTGTTTTTT. As protein: CASMGTGGNELFF.